Below, one T cell receptor (beta chain) is given with its context. Antigen: not known. The CDR3 runs to 16 residues. V shed 4 bases and J shed 0 bases, with 16 bases lying between them. Germline lookup yields CDR1 SGHRS and CDR2 YFSETQ. The entry originates in a study of blood T cells in healthy people across ages. General study findings and limits: Roughly linearly, TCR beta diversity per million T cells fell as age increased.

Those donating, healthy Caucasian individuals from Russia, were aged roughly 6 to 90. A second PCR, run for 7 to 11 cycles, used a sample-barcoded 5' primer plus a J-beta primer mix. Each CDR3 protein is one row after TCRdb ran MiXCR on the 5' RACE reads. The sample has 750,000 to 1,000,000 distinct CDR3 sequences; roughly 28% are singletons. This same sample was also taken into another study, of T cells of mothers and their children. From that paper: RNA extracted was entirely used for cDNA synthesis, approximately 1.5 ug per 15 ul. No clone of persistent microchimeric T cells was detected.

V and J are TRBV5-1 and TRBJ1-2, with D perhaps matching TRBD1 (6 bases). Material: blood. The receptor comes from a woman between 40 and 55 years old in good health. CDR3 amino acids: CASSQPSGAANYGYTF. The CDR3, as DNA: TGCGCCAGCAGCCAACCCTCGGGGGCAGCTAACTATGGCTACACCTTC.